This T cell receptor beta chain was identified in a study of blood T cells in healthy people across ages. A second 7 to 11 cycle PCR used barcoded and J-beta primers. From the 5' RACE reads, TCRdb called clonotypes with MiXCR, one entry per CDR3 protein. This sample has around 970,000 distinct CDR3 sequences, with roughly 50% found just once. Study-level results: Naive CD4+ cell counts and diversity both ran higher in long-lived than in aged donors. Naive and antigen-experienced cells were not separated, limiting conclusive comparison.

In the case of this clonotype: Its antigen is still unknown.

The sample, around 10 milliliters of peripheral blood, was drawn from each donor. Isolated PBMCs totaled at least 6.5 million in each sample. CDR1 is MDHEN and CDR2 is SYDVKM in the germline V gene. The CDR3 is 12 residues long. After removal of 8 bases from V and 0 bases from J, the junction contained 0 bases not matched to a gene. Sample: blood. This TCR came from a woman aged 55-69 years in good health. This chain joins TRBV28 and TRBJ1-2; TRBD1 matches at 7 bases. The CDR3 bases are TGTGCCAGCCAGGGGGCTAACTATGGCTACACCTTC. Encoded protein: CASQGANYGYTF.